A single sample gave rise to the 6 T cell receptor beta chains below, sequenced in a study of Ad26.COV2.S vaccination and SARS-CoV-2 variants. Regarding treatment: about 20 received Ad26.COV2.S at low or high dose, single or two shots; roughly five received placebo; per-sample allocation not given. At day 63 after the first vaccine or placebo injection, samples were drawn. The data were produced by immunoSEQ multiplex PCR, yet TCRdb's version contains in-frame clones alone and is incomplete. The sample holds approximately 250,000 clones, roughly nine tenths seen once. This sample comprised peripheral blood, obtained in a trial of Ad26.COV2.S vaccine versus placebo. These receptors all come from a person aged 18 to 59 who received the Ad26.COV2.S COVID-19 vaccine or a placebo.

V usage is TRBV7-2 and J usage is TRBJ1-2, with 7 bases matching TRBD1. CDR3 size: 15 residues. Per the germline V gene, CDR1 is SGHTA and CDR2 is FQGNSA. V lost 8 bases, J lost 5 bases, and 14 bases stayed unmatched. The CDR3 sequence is CASRLVGTATYGYTF. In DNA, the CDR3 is TGTGCCAGCCGACTCGTAGGGACAGCAACATATGGCTACACCTTC.

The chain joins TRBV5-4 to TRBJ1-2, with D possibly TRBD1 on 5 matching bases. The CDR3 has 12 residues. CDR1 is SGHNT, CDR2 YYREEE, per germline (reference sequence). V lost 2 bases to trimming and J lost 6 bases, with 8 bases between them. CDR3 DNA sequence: TGTGCCAGCAGCTTTCCACAGGATGGCTACACCTTC. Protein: CASSFPQDGYTF.

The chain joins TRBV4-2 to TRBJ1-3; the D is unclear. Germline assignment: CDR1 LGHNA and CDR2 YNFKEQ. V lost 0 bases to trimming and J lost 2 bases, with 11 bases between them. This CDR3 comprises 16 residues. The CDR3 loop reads CASSQDLWGTGNTIYF. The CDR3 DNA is TGTGCCAGCAGCCAAGATCTTTGGGGAACTGGAAACACCATATATTTT.

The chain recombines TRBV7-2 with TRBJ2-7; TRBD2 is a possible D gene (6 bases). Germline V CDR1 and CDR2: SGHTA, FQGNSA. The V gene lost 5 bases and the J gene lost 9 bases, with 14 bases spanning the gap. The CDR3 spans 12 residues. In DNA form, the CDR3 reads TGTGCCAGCAGCCAGGCTGGGCGGGGGCAGTACTTC. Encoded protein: CASSQAGRGQYF.

In DNA form, the CDR3 reads TGTGCCAGCAGCTTAGGGAACCAAGAGACCCAGTACTTC. This gives the protein CASSLGNQETQYF. J is TRBJ2-5 and V is TRBV11-3; D is undetermined. V lost 1 base, J lost 0 bases, and 3 bases lay in between. The germline V gene encodes CDR1 SGHNT and CDR2 YENEEA. CDR3 length equals 13 residues. The entire variable domain, with the rest obtained from reference TRBV11-3 and TRBJ2-5, is as follows: EAGVVQSPRYKIIEKKQPVAFWCNPISGHNTLYWYLQNLGQGPELLIRYENEEAVDDSQLPKDRFSAERLKGVDSTLKIQPAELGDSAVYLCASSLGNQETQYFGPGTRLLVL.

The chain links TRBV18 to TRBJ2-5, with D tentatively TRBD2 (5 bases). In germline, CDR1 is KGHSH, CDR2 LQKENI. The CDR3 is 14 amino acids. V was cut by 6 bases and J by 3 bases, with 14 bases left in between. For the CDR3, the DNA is TGTGCCAGCTCCCTTACGGCGGGCGAAGAGACCCAGTACTTC. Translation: CASSLTAGEETQYF.